One and the same sample provided the 10 T cell receptor beta chains below, sequenced in a study of cytomegalovirus exposure and HLA in healthy donors. PCR primers comprised 60 Vbeta and 13 Jbeta primers. Assay: immunoSEQ multiplex PCR; the TCRdb copy retains only in-frame clones and omits some. The data hold 150,000 to 160,000 clones, with less than 80% observed a single time. Sequencing input: PBMCs. These receptors came from a man between 25 and 39 years old in good health and CMV-seronegative.

This chain connects TRBV6-4 to TRBJ2-3; TRBD2 matches 9 bases. V lost 3 bases, J lost 4 bases, and 8 bases stayed unmatched. CDR1 MRHNA and CDR2 SNTAGT come from the germline V gene. The CDR3 is made up of 16 amino acids. CDR3 region: CASSERGGRGADTQYF. CDR3 DNA sequence: TGTGCCAGCAGTGAGCGGGGGGGCCGGGGTGCAGATACGCAGTATTTT.

The CDR3: CASSPRWGEAKNIQYF. The CDR3 region has the DNA TGTGCCAGCTCACCACGCTGGGGGGAAGCCAAAAACATTCAGTACTTC. The chain carries TRBV18 and TRBJ2-4; TRBD2 is a possible D gene (6 bases). The V and J ends lost 1 base and 0 bases respectively, with 10 bases between them. The CDR3 length is 16 residues. The V gene's germline CDR1 is KGHSH and CDR2 LQKENI.

J is TRBJ2-3 and V is TRBV12-5; the match to TRBD2 covers 8 bases. The CDR3 covers 17 residues. V shed 0 bases, J shed 2 bases, and the junction held 7 bases outside the gene matches. The germline gives CDR1 LGHNT, CDR2 FRNRAP. CDR3 sequence (DNA): TGTGCTAGTGGTTTGGTACTTGCGGGGGGACCCACAGATACGCAGTATTTT. Translated: CASGLVLAGGPTDTQYF.

Of note for this clone: Other DNA sequences from this sample encode an identical CDR3 as well. The V gene is TRBV4-3, the J gene TRBJ2-4; 8 nucleotides match TRBD1. The CDR3 has 15 residues. CDR1 LGHNA and CDR2 YSLEER come from the germline V gene. V was clipped by 4 bases and J by 1 base; unmatched bases: 3. Here the CDR3 DNA reads TGCGCCAGCAGCCCGACAGGGGACGCCAAAAACATTCAGTACTTC. This encodes CASSPTGDAKNIQYF.

The rearrangement uses TRBV7-2 and TRBJ2-2; D is unclear. CDR1 and CDR2 (germline): SGHTA, FQGNSA. V lost 5 bases, J lost 5 bases, and 6 bases lay in between. There are 12 residues in the CDR3. The CDR3 region is CASSQDTGELFF. The CDR3 DNA reads as TGTGCCAGCAGCCAGGATACCGGGGAGCTGTTTTTT.

CDR3 nucleotides: TGCAGCGTTGAAACTCCGGGACAGGGATCATCCGGGGAGCTGTTTTTT. This codes for CSVETPGQGSSGELFF. The gene calls are TRBV29-1 and TRBJ2-2; 9 nucleotides line up with TRBD1. The germline gives CDR1 SQVTM, CDR2 ANQGSEA. Losses at the gene ends were 2 bases for V and 6 bases for J; bases not matched to a gene: 10. The CDR3 is 16 amino acids.

The chain carries TRBV30 and TRBJ2-7; D might be TRBD1 (6 bases). CDR1 and CDR2 from the germline V gene are GTSNPN and SVGIG (reference sequence). V gave up 5 bases and J gave up 3 bases, with 14 bases separating them. The CDR3 runs to 13 residues. The CDR3 DNA is TGTGCCTGGGAACGAACAGGGAACTACGAGCAGTACTTC. Its translation: CAWERTGNYEQYF. The variable domain in full, with the rest retrieved from reference TRBV30 and TRBJ2-7, is SQTIHQWPATLVQPVGSPLSLECTVEGTSNPNLYWYRQAAGRGLQLLFYSVGIGQISSEVPQNLSASRPQDRQFILSSKKLLLSDSGFYLCAWERTGNYEQYFGPGTRLTVT.

The CDR3 bases are TGTGCCAGCAGTTTGATCAGGGTTACTCAACAAGCTTTCTTT. Protein product: CASSLIRVTQQAFF. The V call is TRBV28, the J call TRBJ1-1; D perhaps matches TRBD1 (5 bases). Trimming cost V 3 bases and J 9 bases, with 17 bases left between them. The germline gives CDR1 MDHEN, CDR2 SYDVKM. The length of the CDR3 is 14 residues.

This chain links TRBV5-1 with TRBJ2-2; no firm D call. Germline V gene sequence: CDR1 SGHRS, CDR2 YFSETQ. The ends were cut back, 7 bases at V and 4 bases at J, with 14 bases in the middle. The CDR3 extends over 14 amino acids. CDR3 bases: TGCGCCAGCGTCCCGAGCGAGGCCACCGGGGAGCTGTTTTTT. This gives the protein CASVPSEATGELFF. Variable domain in full (rest from reference TRBV5-1 and TRBJ2-2): KAGVTQTPRYLIKTRGQQVTLSCSPISGHRSVSWYQQTPGQGLQFLFEYFSETQRNKGNFPGRFSGRQFSNSRSEMNVSTLELGDSALYLCASVPSEATGELFFGEGSRLTVL.

This clone was found once. The chain employs TRBV7-8 and TRBJ1-5; D not certain. This CDR3 has 14 residues. Between the trimmed V and J ends, which lost 7 bases and 4 bases, there was a span of 14 bases. Germline CDR1 reads SGHVS; CDR2 reads FQNEAQ. CDR3 sequence: CASTARFGNQPQHF. In DNA form, the CDR3 reads TGTGCCAGCACGGCGCGGTTTGGGAATCAGCCCCAGCATTTT.